Below, 24 T cell receptor beta chains from the same sample are listed, as sequenced in a study of memory CD4+ T cells and cytomegalovirus serostatus. Some clones are missing from TCRdb's copy, which holds only in-frame ones; the method was immunoSEQ multiplex PCR. The sample lists around 33,000 clones, about 76% occurring once. The sort gate was single viable CD3+CD4+CD8-CD45RO+ cells for memory CD4+ T cells. The sample taken for sequencing was memory CD4+ T cells from blood. The receptors were gathered from an adult in good health and CMV-seronegative. Some clones in this sample may be carry-over from other donors' samples.

This clone was detected a few times. The chain has TRBV4-1 and TRBJ1-1; D remains unclear. V shed 7 bases and J shed 10 bases, with 19 bases lying between them. CDR1 and CDR2 (germline): MGHRA, YSYEKL. There are 13 residues in the CDR3. The CDR3 here is CASTTGHGAGAFF. The CDR3 DNA reads TGCGCCAGCACCACCGGTCATGGAGCGGGAGCTTTCTTT.

This chain uses TRBV19 with TRBJ1-2; 7 bases agree with TRBD1. Germline CDR1 LNHDA, CDR2 SQIVND (reference sequence). The CDR3 loop spans 13 amino acids. The CDR3 region has the DNA TGTGCTGCATCATCGGAGGGGGCGTATGGCTACACCTTC. Protein: CAASSEGAYGYTF.

A few counts support this clone. This chain joins TRBV11-2 and TRBJ2-5; 7 positions agree with TRBD2. V shed 0 bases, J shed 0 bases, and the junction held 1 base outside the gene matches. The CDR3 runs 15 residues. Germline assignment: CDR1 SGHAT and CDR2 FQNNGV. The CDR3 DNA sequence: TGTGCCAGCAGCTTAGATCGGGGGGACCAAGAGACCCAGTACTTC. Amino acids: CASSLDRGDQETQYF. The full variable domain, its missing parts supplied by reference TRBV11-2 and TRBJ2-5, is EAGVAQSPRYKIIEKRQSVAFWCNPISGHATLYWYQQILGQGPKLLIQFQNNGVVDDSQLPKDRFSAERLKGVDSTLKIQPAKLEDSAVYLCASSLDRGDQETQYFGPGTRLLVL.

The chain combines TRBV6-4 with TRBJ1-5; 7 nucleotides align to TRBD1. Trimming cost V 0 bases and J 4 bases; bases outside gene matches: 15. This CDR3 is built from 19 residues. Germline V CDR1 and CDR2: MRHNA, SNTAGT. This CDR3 reads CASSDSLGQEITKNQPQHF. CDR3 nucleotide sequence: TGTGCCAGCAGTGACTCTCTAGGACAGGAAATTACTAAGAATCAGCCCCAGCATTTT.

Here the CDR3 reads CASSRTLNTEAFF. CDR3 coding DNA: TGCGCCAGCAGCCGGACCTTGAACACTGAAGCTTTCTTT. The rearrangement links TRBV4-1 to TRBJ1-1, with D unresolved. Trimming took 4 bases from V and 0 from J, leaving 6 bases between them. Germline V lookup: CDR1 MGHRA, CDR2 YSYEKL. CDR3 length: 13 residues.

The chain recombines TRBV5-4 with TRBJ2-7; either TRBD1 or TRBD2 may supply D (5 bases each). The CDR3 sequence is 15 residues long. Germline loops: CDR1 SGHNT, CDR2 YYREEE (reference sequence). V was trimmed by 4 bases and J by 0 bases, leaving 14 bases between them. CDR3 nucleotides: TGTGCCAGCAGCCCCGAGGGGTTCAGCTCCTACGAGCAGTACTTC. Its translation is CASSPEGFSSYEQYF.

The J gene is TRBJ2-3, the V gene TRBV7-9; D ambiguous. The V gene lost 2 bases and the J gene lost 2 bases, with 11 bases spanning the gap. Per germline, CDR1 SEHNR and CDR2 FQNEAQ (reference sequence). This CDR3 is built from 15 residues. CDR3 region: CASSLILGSTDTQYF. In DNA form, the CDR3 reads TGTGCCAGCAGCTTAATTCTAGGGTCCACAGATACGCAGTATTTT. Full variable domain (missing parts from reference TRBV7-9 and TRBJ2-3): DTGVSQNPRHKITKRGQNVTFRCDPISEHNRLYWYRQTLGQGPEFLTYFQNEAQLEKSRLLSDRFSAERPKGSFSTLEIQRTEQGDSAMYLCASSLILGSTDTQYFGPGTRLTVL.

The chain has TRBV7-8 and TRBJ2-1; D possibly matches TRBD1 or TRBD2 (5 bases each). The CDR3 loop spans 17 amino acids. V shed 5 bases and J shed 6 bases, with 23 bases lying between them. Germline V gives CDR1 SGHVS, CDR2 FQNEAQ. The CDR3 is CASSLYYVRGPSNEQFF. CDR3 bases: TGTGCCAGCAGCCTATACTACGTACGGGGCCCTAGCAATGAGCAGTTCTTC. The full variable domain, in which reference TRBV7-8 and TRBJ2-1 provide the parts outside the CDR3, is GAGVSQSPRYKVAKRGQDVALRCDPISGHVSLFWYQQALGQGPEFLTYFQNEAQLDKSGLPSDRFFAERPEGSVSTLKIQRTQQEDSAVYLCASSLYYVRGPSNEQFFGPGTRLTVL.

The rearrangement links TRBV2 to TRBJ2-2, with D perhaps TRBD1 (5 bases). V lost 3 bases to trimming and J lost 6 bases, with 20 bases between them. There are 17 residues in the CDR3. Germline loops: CDR1 SNHLY, CDR2 FYNNEI. This chain's CDR3 is CASSEKLGRVFPGELFF. The CDR3 DNA reads as TGTGCCAGCAGTGAGAAATTGGGCAGGGTGTTCCCCGGGGAGCTGTTTTTT.

This rearrangement joins TRBV15 to TRBJ1-3, with 9 bases identical to TRBD1. V shed 1 base, J shed 1 base, and the junction held 5 bases outside the gene matches. The CDR3 has 17 residues. The V gene's germline CDR1 is LNHNV and CDR2 YYDKDF (reference sequence). DNA for the CDR3: TGTGCCACCAGCAGAGCTACCGGGACAGGGTCTGGAAACACCATATATTTT. Its protein is CATSRATGTGSGNTIYF.

This chain links TRBV12-5 with TRBJ2-5; the D is unclear. V was trimmed by 5 bases and J by 1 base, leaving 11 bases between them. The CDR3 runs 14 residues. CDR1 and CDR2 (germline): LGHNT, FRNRAP. DNA for the CDR3: TGTGCTAGTGGTCCCCCTCGGCCCCAAGAGACCCAGTACTTC. Translated: CASGPPRPQETQYF.

The rearrangement links TRBV29-1 to TRBJ2-6; no clear D gene. V gave up 2 bases and J gave up 0 bases, with 17 bases separating them. Germline CDR1 SQVTM, CDR2 ANQGSEA. This CDR3 comprises 18 residues. The CDR3 loop reads CSVESERSRSSGANVLTF. The DNA for the CDR3 is TGCAGCGTTGAATCGGAACGTTCCCGAAGCTCTGGGGCCAACGTCCTGACTTTC. The full variable domain, its missing parts supplied by reference TRBV29-1 and TRBJ2-6, is SAVISQKPSRDICQRGTSLTIQCQVDSQVTMMFWYRQQPGQSLTLIATANQGSEATYESGFVIDKFPISRPNLTFSTLTVSNMSPEDSSIYLCSVESERSRSSGANVLTFGAGSRLTVL.

This clone was counted once. The gene calls are TRBV6-1 and TRBJ1-5; 12 positions agree with TRBD1. There are 18 residues in the CDR3. V lost 4 bases and J lost 8; bases outside the gene matches: 15. In germline, CDR1 is MNHNS, CDR2 SASEGT. CDR3 region: CASSGRDRGRESVEPQHF. The CDR3, as DNA: TGTGCCAGCAGTGGCAGGGACAGGGGGCGAGAGTCAGTTGAGCCCCAGCATTTT.

The rearrangement links TRBV5-4 to TRBJ2-6, with D uncertain. The CDR3 totals 16 residues. Germline V CDR1 and CDR2: SGHNT, YYREEE (reference sequence). V was trimmed by 1 base and J by 1 base, leaving 9 bases between them. CDR3 nucleotide sequence: TGTGCCAGCAGCTTGAAACTCCTTTCTGGGGCCAACGTCCTGACTTTC. It translates to CASSLKLLSGANVLTF.

CDR3 sequence reads: CASSYRHRMSNEKLFF. Here the CDR3 DNA reads TGTGCCAGTAGCTACCGCCATCGGATGTCTAATGAAAAACTGTTTTTT. The genes are TRBV19 and TRBJ1-4; D remains unclear. The V end lost 6 bases, the J end lost 3 bases, and 17 bases lay between the germline ends. The CDR3 runs 16 residues. Per germline, CDR1 LNHDA and CDR2 SQIVND (reference sequence).

CDR3 sequence: CASSGGGSMNTEAFF. The CDR3 DNA is TGTGCCAGCAGCGGAGGGGGTTCAATGAACACTGAAGCTTTCTTT. V gene TRBV9 combines with J gene TRBJ1-1, with D perhaps matching TRBD1 (6 bases). This CDR3 has 15 residues. V was pared by 3 bases and J by 0 bases, with 12 bases between. CDR1 is SGDLS, CDR2 YYNGEE, per germline.

By sample share, this clone is medium-sized. Other nucleotide sequences from this sample produce the same CDR3. The chain joins TRBV18 to TRBJ1-2; 7 nucleotides align to TRBD1. CDR1 is KGHSH and CDR2 is LQKENI in the germline V gene. J lost 8 bases, V lost 3 bases, and 6 bases had no gene match. CDR3 length: 13 amino acids. DNA for the CDR3: TGTGCCAGCTCACCCCAGGGGGAAGGGGGCTACACCTTC. It is translated as CASSPQGEGGYTF.

J is TRBJ1-5 and V is TRBV7-2; D not certain. From germline, CDR1 is SGHTA and CDR2 FQGNSA. Trimming removed 0 bases at V and 4 bases at J, with 13 bases between. CDR3 length: 16 amino acids. Here the CDR3 reads CASSLAGAGSNQPQHF. The CDR3 DNA reads TGTGCCAGCAGCTTAGCGGGCGCGGGTAGTAATCAGCCCCAGCATTTT. The full variable domain, its missing parts supplied by reference TRBV7-2 and TRBJ1-5, is GAGVSQSPSNKVTEKGKDVELRCDPISGHTALYWYRQSLGQGLEFLIYFQGNSAPDKSGLPSDRFSAERTGGSVSTLTIQRTQQEDSAVYLCASSLAGAGSNQPQHFGDGTRLSIL.

The chain links TRBV9 to TRBJ2-1, with 10 bases matching TRBD2. CDR1 and CDR2 from the germline V gene are SGDLS and YYNGEE. V dropped 6 bases and J dropped 9; count of bases not matched to a gene: 12. This CDR3 spans 15 amino acids. The chain's CDR3 is CASTPSGGVASEQFF. The DNA for the CDR3 is TGTGCCAGCACACCCAGCGGGGGGGTGGCCAGTGAGCAGTTCTTC.

The J gene is TRBJ1-1, the V gene TRBV7-3; D gene unclear. Germline values: CDR1 SGHTA, CDR2 FQGTGA. The CDR3 consists of 14 residues. Deletions cut 4 bases from V and 6 bases from J, with 15 bases between. CDR3 in amino acids: CASSSGSGEAEAFF. CDR3 DNA sequence: TGTGCCAGCAGCTCGGGCTCGGGCGAGGCTGAAGCTTTCTTT.

CDR3 region: CASSIGWQGGSPLHF. DNA of the CDR3: TGTGCCAGTAGTATAGGGTGGCAGGGGGGCTCACCCCTCCACTTT. The genes are TRBV19 and TRBJ1-6, with 7 positions matching TRBD1. V lost 1 base and J lost 10; bases outside the gene matches: 7. This CDR3 is built from 15 residues. Germline V CDR1 and CDR2: LNHDA, SQIVND (reference sequence).

The chain joins TRBV10-3 to TRBJ1-2, with 10 bases lining up with TRBD1. Germline assignment: CDR1 ENHRY and CDR2 SYGVKD. V gave up 8 bases and J gave up 7 bases; unmatched junction bases: 10. This CDR3 is 14 amino acids long. The CDR3 bases are TGTGCCATCGGGTTCGACAGGGGGCTGTCTGGCTACACCTTC. Translated, it gives CAIGFDRGLSGYTF.

The chain employs TRBV30 and TRBJ1-1; 8 nucleotides line up with TRBD1. This CDR3 region has 13 residues. Germline assignment: CDR1 GTSNPN and CDR2 SVGIG (reference sequence). V was clipped by 3 bases and J by 5 bases; unmatched bases: 5. The DNA for the CDR3 is TGTGCCTGGAGCACAGGGGGGTGGACTGAAGCTTTCTTT. Translated, it gives CAWSTGGWTEAFF.

V gene TRBV18 combines with J gene TRBJ1-2, with 9 nucleotides matching TRBD1. The CDR3 runs 14 residues. Trimming removed 3 bases from V and 8 bases from J; junction bases left unmatched: 7. Germline V gives CDR1 KGHSH, CDR2 LQKENI. The CDR3 reads CASSPGDRVLGYTF. In DNA, the CDR3 is TGTGCCAGCTCACCCGGGGACAGGGTCCTCGGCTACACCTTC.